This is a list of T cell receptor beta chains from one sample in a study of blood T cell repertoires in COVID-19. Repertoires were generated with immunoSEQ multiplex PCR, while TCRdb's copy carries only in-frame clones and drops some. This sample has about 84,000 clones; over 65% occur once, and the top ten carry around 6%. Sequenced: peripheral blood. Receptors were obtained from a man aged 50-59 years with active or convalescent COVID-19. Both conserved end residues are part of each CDR3. D genes are given only for firm matches. The listing skips clone size in some rows; elsewhere it reads once, few, many or a size class.

V gene: TRBV15
clone size: few
D gene: TRBD1
J gene: TRBJ2-7
CDR3 protein: CATSRDPGGYEQYF
CDR3 DNA: TGTGCCACCAGCAGAGACCCAGGGGGCTACGAGCAGTACTTC

V gene: TRBV19
clone size: -
D gene: TRBD1
J gene: TRBJ1-4
CDR3 protein: CASSWTGIAEKLFF
CDR3 DNA: TGTGCCAGTAGTTGGACAGGGATTGCTGAAAAACTGTTTTTT

V gene: TRBV7-9
clone size: -
D gene: TRBD1
J gene: TRBJ2-5
CDR3 protein: CASSFAQGARETQYF
CDR3 DNA: TGTGCCAGCAGCTTTGCCCAGGGGGCCCGGGAGACCCAGTACTTC

V gene: TRBV9
clone size: -
D gene: -
J gene: TRBJ2-1
CDR3 protein: CASGGTGYNEQFF
CDR3 DNA: TGTGCCAGCGGCGGGACTGGCTACAATGAGCAGTTCTTC

V gene: TRBV11-3
clone size: -
D gene: TRBD1
J gene: TRBJ2-7
CDR3 protein: CASSQGAYEQYF
CDR3 DNA: TGTGCCAGCAGCCAGGGGGCTTACGAGCAGTACTTC

V gene: TRBV5-4
clone size: few
D gene: TRBD1
J gene: TRBJ1-2
CDR3 protein: CASKGDRGPYGYTF
CDR3 DNA: TGTGCCAGCAAAGGGGACAGGGGACCCTATGGCTACACCTTC

V gene: TRBV7-9
clone size: -
D gene: TRBD1
J gene: TRBJ1-5
CDR3 protein: CASSQTGPGEPQHF
CDR3 DNA: TGTGCCAGCAGCCAGACAGGGCCGGGAGAGCCCCAGCATTTT

V gene: TRBV19
clone size: -
D gene: TRBD2
J gene: TRBJ2-5
CDR3 protein: CASSPGLAGGGETQYF
CDR3 DNA: TGTGCCAGTAGTCCCGGACTAGCGGGGGGCGGGGAGACCCAGTACTTC

V gene: TRBV27
clone size: -
D gene: -
J gene: TRBJ2-1
CDR3 protein: CASSLYRGGSSYNEQFF
CDR3 DNA: TGTGCCAGCAGTTTATACAGGGGGGGAAGCTCCTACAATGAGCAGTTCTTC

V gene: TRBV7-9
clone size: many
D gene: -
J gene: TRBJ2-3
CDR3 protein: CASTFRNPDTQYF
CDR3 DNA: TGTGCCAGCACCTTCAGAAACCCAGATACGCAGTATTTT

V gene: TRBV19
clone size: -
D gene: TRBD2
J gene: TRBJ2-4
CDR3 protein: CATSTSGGSRNIQYF
CDR3 DNA: TGTGCCACTTCGACTAGCGGGGGTTCCCGAAACATTCAGTACTTC

V gene: TRBV7-7
clone size: -
D gene: TRBD2
J gene: TRBJ2-3
CDR3 protein: CASSLRTSGGEVPDTQYF
CDR3 DNA: TGTGCCAGCAGCCTCCGGACTAGCGGGGGGGAGGTTCCAGATACGCAGTATTTT

V gene: TRBV6-6
clone size: -
D gene: -
J gene: TRBJ1-1
CDR3 protein: CASTLYTEAFF
CDR3 DNA: TGTGCCAGCACCCTTTACACTGAAGCTTTCTTT

V gene: TRBV12-3/TRBV12-4
clone size: -
D gene: -
J gene: TRBJ1-1
CDR3 protein: CASSLEGEKAFF
CDR3 DNA: TGTGCCAGCAGCTTGGAGGGTGAGAAGGCTTTCTTT

V gene: TRBV3-1/TRBV3-2
clone size: -
D gene: -
J gene: TRBJ1-4
CDR3 protein: CASSQEIGSMKKLFF
CDR3 DNA: TGTGCCAGCAGCCAAGAAATAGGGAGTATGAAAAAACTGTTTTTT

V gene: TRBV6-5
clone size: -
D gene: TRBD1
J gene: TRBJ2-7
CDR3 protein: CASSWDRGEQYF
CDR3 DNA: TGTGCCAGCAGCTGGGACAGGGGCGAGCAGTACTTC

V gene: TRBV3-1/TRBV3-2
clone size: -
D gene: TRBD1
J gene: TRBJ1-5
CDR3 protein: CASSQDGTGGQPQHF
CDR3 DNA: TGTGCCAGCAGCCAAGATGGGACAGGGGGACAGCCCCAGCATTTT

V gene: TRBV27
clone size: -
D gene: TRBD1
J gene: TRBJ1-2
CDR3 protein: CASSDGDRTSPGYTF
CDR3 DNA: TGTGCCAGCAGCGATGGGGACAGGACTTCCCCGGGCTACACCTTC

V gene: TRBV11-2
clone size: -
D gene: -
J gene: TRBJ2-1
CDR3 protein: CASSRTIEQFF
CDR3 DNA: TGTGCCAGCAGTAGAACGATTGAGCAGTTCTTC

V gene: TRBV5-8
clone size: -
D gene: -
J gene: TRBJ1-1
CDR3 protein: CASSLEDMNTEAFF
CDR3 DNA: TGTGCCAGCAGCTTGGAAGACATGAACACTGAAGCTTTCTTT

V gene: TRBV19
clone size: -
D gene: -
J gene: TRBJ2-7
CDR3 protein: CASSRDFAYEQYF
CDR3 DNA: TGTGCCAGTTCCCGGGACTTTGCCTACGAGCAGTACTTC

V gene: TRBV30
clone size: -
D gene: -
J gene: TRBJ1-2
CDR3 protein: CAWSRQALGYTF
CDR3 DNA: TGTGCCTGGAGCCGACAGGCTCTTGGCTACACCTTC

V gene: TRBV5-5
clone size: -
D gene: TRBD1
J gene: TRBJ2-7
CDR3 protein: CASSLAWDRVYEQYF
CDR3 DNA: TGTGCCAGCAGCTTGGCCTGGGACAGGGTCTACGAGCAGTACTTC

V gene: TRBV9
clone size: -
D gene: -
J gene: TRBJ1-3
CDR3 protein: CASSVFGGGTAGNTIYF
CDR3 DNA: TGTGCCAGCAGCGTATTTGGGGGGGGTACTGCTGGAAACACCATATATTTT

V gene: TRBV3-1/TRBV3-2
clone size: -
D gene: -
J gene: TRBJ2-2
CDR3 protein: CASSLSRVGELFF
CDR3 DNA: TGTGCCAGCAGCCTATCCCGGGTCGGGGAGCTGTTTTTT

V gene: TRBV3-1/TRBV3-2
clone size: -
D gene: TRBD2
J gene: TRBJ2-4
CDR3 protein: CASSQVPTGGIAKNIQYF
CDR3 DNA: TGTGCCAGCAGCCAAGTCCCTACGGGGGGGATCGCCAAAAACATTCAGTACTTC

V gene: TRBV3-1/TRBV3-2
clone size: few
D gene: -
J gene: TRBJ2-7
CDR3 protein: CASSRGGYEQYF
CDR3 DNA: TGTGCCAGCAGCAGAGGTGGCTACGAGCAGTACTTC

V gene: TRBV7-2
clone size: -
D gene: -
J gene: TRBJ1-1
CDR3 protein: CAGGDISPWEAFF
CDR3 DNA: TGTGCCGGGGGGGACATCTCACCCTGGGAAGCTTTCTTT

V gene: TRBV27
clone size: -
D gene: -
J gene: TRBJ1-1
CDR3 protein: CASSTQGLRGLTEAFF
CDR3 DNA: TGTGCCAGCAGTACCCAGGGGCTCAGGGGCCTAACTGAAGCTTTCTTT

V gene: TRBV7-3
clone size: few
D gene: TRBD1
J gene: TRBJ2-1
CDR3 protein: CASSGQGARDEQFF
CDR3 DNA: TGTGCCAGCAGCGGGCAGGGGGCGCGCGATGAGCAGTTCTTC

V gene: TRBV19
clone size: -
D gene: -
J gene: TRBJ1-6
CDR3 protein: CASSPRRGGRNSPLHF
CDR3 DNA: TGTGCCAGTAGTCCAAGACGGGGGGGACGTAATTCACCCCTCCACTTT

V gene: TRBV4-1
clone size: -
D gene: TRBD1
J gene: TRBJ1-1
CDR3 protein: CASSLGQGLIEAFF
CDR3 DNA: TGCGCCAGCAGCCTCGGACAGGGGTTGATTGAAGCTTTCTTT

V gene: TRBV7-3
clone size: -
D gene: -
J gene: TRBJ1-2
CDR3 protein: CASSLRSGQHYGYTF
CDR3 DNA: TGTGCCAGCAGCTTGAGATCCGGACAGCACTATGGCTACACCTTC

V gene: TRBV7-8
clone size: -
D gene: -
J gene: TRBJ1-2
CDR3 protein: CASSPSKGDGYTF
CDR3 DNA: TGTGCCAGCAGCCCCTCTAAGGGAGATGGCTACACCTTC

V gene: TRBV4-1
clone size: -
D gene: -
J gene: TRBJ2-4
CDR3 protein: CASSQELEENIQYF
CDR3 DNA: TGCGCCAGCAGCCAAGAGTTGGAGGAAAACATTCAGTACTTC

V gene: TRBV12-3/TRBV12-4
clone size: -
D gene: -
J gene: TRBJ2-5
CDR3 protein: CASSFYTEETQYF
CDR3 DNA: TGTGCCAGCAGTTTTTATACAGAAGAGACCCAGTACTTC

V gene: TRBV29-1
clone size: -
D gene: TRBD1
J gene: TRBJ1-1
CDR3 protein: CSVQKGAGGDAFF
CDR3 DNA: TGCAGCGTTCAAAAGGGGGCAGGGGGTGATGCTTTCTTT

V gene: TRBV27
clone size: few
D gene: TRBD1
J gene: TRBJ2-7
CDR3 protein: CASRSRGTGIYEQYF
CDR3 DNA: TGTGCCAGCAGGTCCCGTGGGACAGGGATATACGAGCAGTACTTC

V gene: TRBV7-9
clone size: -
D gene: TRBD1
J gene: TRBJ1-2
CDR3 protein: CASSFLPGQAIGGYDGYTF
CDR3 DNA: TGTGCCAGCAGCTTTCTACCGGGACAGGCTATCGGGGGTTACGATGGCTACACCTTC

V gene: TRBV4-1
clone size: -
D gene: -
J gene: TRBJ1-2
CDR3 protein: CASSQVPDRVNYGYTF
CDR3 DNA: TGCGCCAGCAGCCAAGTCCCGGACAGAGTTAACTATGGCTACACCTTC

V gene: TRBV11-2
clone size: -
D gene: -
J gene: TRBJ2-1
CDR3 protein: CASSLALRGAYNEQFF
CDR3 DNA: TGTGCCAGCAGCTTAGCTCTCAGGGGAGCCTACAATGAGCAGTTCTTC

V gene: TRBV19
clone size: -
D gene: -
J gene: TRBJ1-2
CDR3 protein: CASSETAFYGYTF
CDR3 DNA: TGTGCCAGTAGCGAGACAGCCTTCTATGGCTACACCTTC

V gene: TRBV7-2
clone size: -
D gene: -
J gene: TRBJ1-1
CDR3 protein: CASSLSDWAPAFF
CDR3 DNA: TGTGCCAGCAGCTTATCGGACTGGGCCCCAGCTTTCTTT

V gene: TRBV11-3
clone size: -
D gene: -
J gene: TRBJ2-3
CDR3 protein: CASSPGTSPGTDTQYF
CDR3 DNA: TGTGCCAGCAGCCCGGGTACTTCCCCGGGCACAGATACGCAGTATTTT

V gene: TRBV11-3
clone size: once
D gene: TRBD2
J gene: TRBJ2-1
CDR3 protein: CASSLAGGGPYNEQFF
CDR3 DNA: TGTGCCAGCAGCTTAGCTGGCGGGGGGCCCTACAATGAGCAGTTCTTC

V gene: TRBV18
clone size: -
D gene: -
J gene: TRBJ1-3
CDR3 protein: CASSPDSLSGNTIYF
CDR3 DNA: TGTGCCAGCTCACCTGACAGCCTCTCTGGAAACACCATATATTTT

V gene: TRBV5-1
clone size: -
D gene: TRBD1
J gene: TRBJ2-3
CDR3 protein: CASSLQGVRTDTQYF
CDR3 DNA: TGCGCCAGCAGCCTACAGGGGGTGCGCACAGATACGCAGTATTTT

V gene: TRBV14
clone size: many
D gene: -
J gene: TRBJ1-2
CDR3 protein: CASSQEGGYGYTF
CDR3 DNA: TGTGCCAGCAGCCAAGAGGGGGGGTATGGCTACACCTTC

V gene: TRBV29-1
clone size: -
D gene: TRBD2
J gene: TRBJ2-5
CDR3 protein: CSALRASGARETQYF
CDR3 DNA: TGCAGCGCCCTGCGGGCTAGCGGGGCCCGAGAGACCCAGTACTTC

V gene: TRBV7-9
clone size: -
D gene: -
J gene: TRBJ2-1
CDR3 protein: CASSFTVSYNEQFF
CDR3 DNA: TGTGCCAGCAGCTTTACGGTCTCCTACAATGAGCAGTTCTTC

V gene: TRBV27
clone size: -
D gene: TRBD1
J gene: TRBJ1-1
CDR3 protein: CASSRGQGISEAFF
CDR3 DNA: TGTGCCAGCAGCCGTGGACAGGGTATCTCTGAAGCTTTCTTT